This T cell receptor (beta chain) originates from a study of blood T cell repertoires in COVID-19. In the original analysis: By means of reference gene primer amplification, nucleated cell counts were estimated. Measured with immunoSEQ multiplex PCR; TCRdb has only the in-frame clones, and not every one. The D gene and trimming were derived from the DNA, and the V and J assignments and clone size from that table. The profile shows about 210,000 clones, more than 75% of them singletons. The V end lost 5 bases, the J end lost 0 bases, and 12 bases lay between the germline ends. CDR3 length: 15 residues. Germline values: CDR1 SGHKS, CDR2 YYEKEE (reference sequence). Study members were between 18 and 89 years old and lived in approximately 25 US regions.

Sequenced sample: PBMCs or T cells enriched from blood (not recorded which). The chain recombines TRBV5-5 with TRBJ1-3, with D perhaps matching TRBD1 (6 bases). This clonotype was obtained from a man aged 25 to 40 with acute COVID-19. The CDR3 here is CASRQGWTSGNTIYF. The CDR3 coding sequence is TGTGCCAGCAGGCAGGGGTGGACCTCTGGAAACACCATATATTTT.